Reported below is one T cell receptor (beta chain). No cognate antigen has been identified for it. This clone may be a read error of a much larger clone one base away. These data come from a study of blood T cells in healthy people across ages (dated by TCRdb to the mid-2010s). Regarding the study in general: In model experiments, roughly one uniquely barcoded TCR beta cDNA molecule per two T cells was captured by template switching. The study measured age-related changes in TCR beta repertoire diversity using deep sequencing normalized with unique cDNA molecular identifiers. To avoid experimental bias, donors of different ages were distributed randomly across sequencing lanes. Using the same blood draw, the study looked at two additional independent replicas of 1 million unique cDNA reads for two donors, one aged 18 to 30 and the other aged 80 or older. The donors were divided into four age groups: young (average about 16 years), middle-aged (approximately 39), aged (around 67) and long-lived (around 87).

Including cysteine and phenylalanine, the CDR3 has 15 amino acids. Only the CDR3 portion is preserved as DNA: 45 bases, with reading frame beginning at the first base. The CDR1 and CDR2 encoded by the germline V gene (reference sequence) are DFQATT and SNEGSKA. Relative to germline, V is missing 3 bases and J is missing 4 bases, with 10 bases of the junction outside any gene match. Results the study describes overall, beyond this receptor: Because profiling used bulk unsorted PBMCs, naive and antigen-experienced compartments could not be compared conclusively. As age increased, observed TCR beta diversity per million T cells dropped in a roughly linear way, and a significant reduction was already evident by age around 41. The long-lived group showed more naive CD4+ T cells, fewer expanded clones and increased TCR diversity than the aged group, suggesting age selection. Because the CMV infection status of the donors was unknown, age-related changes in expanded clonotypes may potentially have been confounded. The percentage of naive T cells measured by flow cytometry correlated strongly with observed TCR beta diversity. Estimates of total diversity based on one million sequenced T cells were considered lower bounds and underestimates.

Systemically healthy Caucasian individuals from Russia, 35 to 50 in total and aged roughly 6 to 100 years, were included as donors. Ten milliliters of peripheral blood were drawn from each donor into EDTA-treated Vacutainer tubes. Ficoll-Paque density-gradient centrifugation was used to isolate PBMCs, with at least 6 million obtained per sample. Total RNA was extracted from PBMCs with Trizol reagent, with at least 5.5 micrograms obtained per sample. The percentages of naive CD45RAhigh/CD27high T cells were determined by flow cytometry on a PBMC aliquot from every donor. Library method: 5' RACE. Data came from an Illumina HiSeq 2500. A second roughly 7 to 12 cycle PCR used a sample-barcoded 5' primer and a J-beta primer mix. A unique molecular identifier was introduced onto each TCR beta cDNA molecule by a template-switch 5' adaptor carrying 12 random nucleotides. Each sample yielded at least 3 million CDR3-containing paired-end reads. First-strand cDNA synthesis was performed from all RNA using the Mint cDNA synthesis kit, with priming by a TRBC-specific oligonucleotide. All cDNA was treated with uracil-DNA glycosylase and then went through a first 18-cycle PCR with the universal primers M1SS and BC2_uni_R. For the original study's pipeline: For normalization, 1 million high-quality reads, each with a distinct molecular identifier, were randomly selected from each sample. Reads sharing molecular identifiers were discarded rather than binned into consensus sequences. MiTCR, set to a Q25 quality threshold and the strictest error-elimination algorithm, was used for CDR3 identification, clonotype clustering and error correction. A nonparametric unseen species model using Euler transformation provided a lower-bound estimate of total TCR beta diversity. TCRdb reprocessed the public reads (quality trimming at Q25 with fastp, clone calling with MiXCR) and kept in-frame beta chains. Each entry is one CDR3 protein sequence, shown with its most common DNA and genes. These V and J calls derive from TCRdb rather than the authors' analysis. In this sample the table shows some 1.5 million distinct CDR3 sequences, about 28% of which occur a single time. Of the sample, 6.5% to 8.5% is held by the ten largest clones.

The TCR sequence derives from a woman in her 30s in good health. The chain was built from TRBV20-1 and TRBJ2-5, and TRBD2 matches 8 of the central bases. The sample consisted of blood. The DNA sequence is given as TGCAGTGCTAGTTCCGGGAGGGACGTTGGAGAGACCCAGTACTTC. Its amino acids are CSASSGRDVGETQYF.